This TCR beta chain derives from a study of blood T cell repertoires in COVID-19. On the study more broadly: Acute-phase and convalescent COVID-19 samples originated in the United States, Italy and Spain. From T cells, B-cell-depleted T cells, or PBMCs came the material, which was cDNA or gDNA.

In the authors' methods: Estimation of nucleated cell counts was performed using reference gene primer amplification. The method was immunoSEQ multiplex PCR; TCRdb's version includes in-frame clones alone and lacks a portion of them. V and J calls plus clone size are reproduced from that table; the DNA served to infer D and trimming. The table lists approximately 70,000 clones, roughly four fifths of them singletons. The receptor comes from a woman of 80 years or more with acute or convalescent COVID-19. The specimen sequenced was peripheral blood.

CDR3 nucleotides: TGTGCCTGGAACCCTGGAGGGGCCCTTAATTCACCCCTCCACTTT. This gives the protein CAWNPGGALNSPLHF. The chain has TRBV30 and TRBJ1-6, with D possibly TRBD1 on 5 matching bases. Germline values: CDR1 GTSNPN, CDR2 SVGIG (reference sequence). The CDR3 extends over 15 amino acids. The V and J ends lost 4 bases and 6 bases respectively, with 16 bases between them.